What follows is one T cell receptor beta chain and its context. Its antigen is undetermined. Germline V CDR1 and CDR2: KGHSH, LQKENI. The CDR3 contains 14 residues. What made the TCR beta cDNA was 5'RACE template switching with UMIs. One entry per CDR3 protein, without DNA, is what TCRdb gives after re-calling the 5' RACE reads. Reported are approximately 150,000 distinct CDR3 sequences; the ten largest clones contain around 20%. This specimen belongs to a study of T cells expressing NK-cell markers. Study-level information: One of eight sequenced donors was HCMV-seronegative; the other seven were seropositive.

Study conclusions and caveats: The leading position in the CD3+CD56-NKG2C+ fraction of four donors also went to these clonotypes. Whether expanded NKG2C+ T cell clones recognized HCMV stayed uncertain.

The source material was blood T cells: a sorted CD56 or NKG2C T cell subset, CD4+ or CD8+ T cells, or bulk PBMC T cells (not recorded which). The origin of this receptor is a woman aged 18-70 years in good health. The rearrangement joins TRBV18 to TRBJ1-4. CDR3 residues: CASSPNGDPEKLFF. The full variable domain, in which reference TRBV18 and TRBJ1-4 provide the parts outside the CDR3, is NAGVMQNPRHLVRRRGQEARLRCSPMKGHSHVYWYRQLPEEGLKFMVYLQKENIIDESGMPKERFSAEFPKEGPSILRIQQVVRGDSAAYFCASSPNGDPEKLFFGSGTQLSVL.